The text below deals with one T cell receptor (beta chain). No antigen is known for it. The data were produced by immunoSEQ multiplex PCR, yet TCRdb's version contains in-frame clones alone and is incomplete. The sample lists nearly 95,000 clones, nearly 90% occurring once. The data were taken from a study of T cell responses to AZD1222 COVID-19 vaccine. Notes on the study in general: Clonal diversity was possibly underestimated, and white British individuals and females predominated among donors. Baseline seropositives among AZD1222 recipients totaled only 5 to 7. Spike regions recognized by vaccine-associated CD4 TCRs spanned the protein, led by 160-218 and 743-854. Nearly half of unique spike-specific TCRs reportedly avoided B.1.351 and B.1.1.7 mutated regions.

This specimen was peripheral blood, taken on day 0 of AZD1222 vaccination. This TCR was sampled from an adult in good health.

The CDR3 loop is CASSPNNRGDSYEQYF. Written as DNA, the CDR3 is TGCGCCAGCAGCCCTAATAACCGGGGGGATTCCTACGAGCAGTACTTC. V usage is TRBV4-1 and J usage is TRBJ2-7; 7 bases align to TRBD2. CDR1 MGHRA and CDR2 YSYEKL come from the germline V gene. V shed 4 bases, J shed 1 base, and the junction held 10 bases outside the gene matches. This CDR3 spans 16 amino acids.